This is a list of T cell receptor beta chains from one sample in a study of blood T cell repertoires in COVID-19. Repertoires were generated with immunoSEQ multiplex PCR, while TCRdb's copy carries only in-frame clones and drops some. There are 250,000 to 300,000 clones in the sample; 88% occur only once, and approximately 2% lies in the top ten. The specimen sequenced was PBMCs or T cells enriched from blood (not recorded which). The source of these receptors is a woman aged 60 to 75 in a cohort exposed to, infected with or recovered from COVID-19 (not recorded which). CDR3s include the opening cysteine and the closing phenylalanine or tryptophan. A D gene is named only where the DNA matches it firmly. Expanded clones are given a class, and other clones once, few, many or no size at all.

-,TRBV5-1,-,TRBJ1-1,CASSLEGRAISEAFF,TGCGCCAGCAGCTTGGAGGGGAGGGCGATTAGTGAAGCTTTCTTT
-,TRBV7-2,TRBD2,TRBJ2-2,CASSSVQTSGKTGELFF,TGTGCCAGCAGCTCAGTTCAGACTAGCGGGAAGACCGGGGAGCTGTTTTTT
-,TRBV24-1,TRBD1,TRBJ1-3,CATQQGAGNTIYF,TGTGCCACCCAACAGGGGGCTGGAAACACCATATATTTT
-,TRBV7-2,TRBD1,TRBJ2-7,CASSLGTGGGLYEQYF,TGTGCCAGCAGCCTGGGGACAGGAGGAGGGTTATACGAGCAGTACTTC
-,TRBV21-1,-,TRBJ2-1,CASSQNSWSSYNEQFF,TGTGCCAGCAGCCAGAATAGCTGGAGCTCCTACAATGAGCAGTTCTTC
once,TRBV5-4,-,TRBJ1-5,CASSLWGDQPQHF,TGTGCCAGCAGCTTGTGGGGGGATCAGCCCCAGCATTTT
-,TRBV4-3,TRBD1,TRBJ1-1,CASSQPGTENTEAFF,TGCGCCAGCAGCCAACCCGGGACAGAGAACACTGAAGCTTTCTTT
-,TRBV6-2/TRBV6-3,TRBD1,TRBJ1-2,CASSSRDRAIGYTF,TGTGCCAGCAGTAGCCGGGACAGGGCGATTGGCTACACCTTC
-,TRBV19,-,TRBJ1-4,CASSINYQRTNEKLFF,TGTGCCAGTAGTATTAATTATCAGAGGACTAATGAAAAACTGTTTTTT
-,TRBV5-3,-,TRBJ1-1,CARSPRTVNTEAFF,TGTGCCAGAAGCCCTCGGACAGTGAACACTGAAGCTTTCTTT
-,TRBV19,TRBD2,TRBJ2-7,CASSIARRAGGYEQYF,TGTGCCAGTAGTATAGCGAGGAGGGCGGGAGGTTACGAGCAGTACTTC
-,TRBV27,-,TRBJ2-7,CASRYRLAYEQYF,TGTGCCAGCAGGTATCGACTAGCCTACGAGCAGTACTTC
once,TRBV19,TRBD2,TRBJ2-2,CASSKAAGGNTGELFF,TGTGCCAGTAGTAAGGCGGCGGGAGGTAACACCGGGGAGCTGTTTTTT
-,TRBV15,-,TRBJ2-5,CATSRTIAVQETQYF,TGTGCCACCAGCAGAACTATAGCGGTCCAAGAGACCCAGTACTTC
-,TRBV28,TRBD1,TRBJ2-7,CASSLTPSGGRAYEQYF,TGTGCCAGCAGTTTAACCCCCTCAGGGGGAAGGGCCTACGAGCAGTACTTC
once,TRBV28,-,TRBJ2-3,CASSFPTRTDTQYF,TGTGCCAGCAGTTTCCCTACTCGCACAGATACGCAGTATTTT
-,TRBV24-1,-,TRBJ2-3,CATSPLGGAGPDTQYF,TGTGCCACCAGTCCCCTAGGGGGAGCGGGGCCGGATACGCAGTATTTT
-,TRBV2,-,TRBJ2-7,CASRDFYEQYF,TGTGCCAGCAGGGACTTCTACGAGCAGTACTTC
-,TRBV3-1/TRBV3-2,TRBD2,TRBJ2-2,CASSQRGTSGSNTGELFF,TGTGCCAGCAGCCAAAGGGGGACTAGCGGCTCGAACACCGGGGAGCTGTTTTTT
-,TRBV5-4,TRBD2,TRBJ2-5,CASSRDYSYQETQYF,TGTGCCAGCAGCCGGGACTACTCCTACCAAGAGACCCAGTACTTC
-,TRBV6-5,TRBD2,TRBJ2-5,CASSSGTSGSETQYF,TGTGCCAGCAGTTCCGGGACTAGCGGGAGCGAGACCCAGTACTTC
-,TRBV28,-,TRBJ1-2,CASSSPGLDYGYTF,TGTGCCAGCAGTTCTCCGGGACTAGACTATGGCTACACCTTC
-,TRBV19,-,TRBJ1-2,CASSRSQNYGYTF,TGTGCCAGTAGTCGGTCGCAAAACTATGGCTACACCTTC
-,TRBV5-4,-,TRBJ2-1,CASSLDSNNEQFF,TGTGCCAGCAGCTTGGACAGCAACAATGAGCAGTTCTTC
-,TRBV14,TRBD2,TRBJ2-1,CASSQPGLAKDEQFF,TGTGCCAGCAGCCAACCGGGACTAGCTAAGGATGAGCAGTTCTTC
-,TRBV4-1,TRBD1,TRBJ1-1,CASSQGRQGRANTEAFF,TGCGCCAGCAGCCAAGGGCGACAGGGGAGGGCGAACACTGAAGCTTTCTTT
few,TRBV6-1,-,TRBJ2-2,CASSEVRGGATGTGELFF,TGTGCCAGCAGTGAAGTTCGTGGGGGGGCCACGGGCACCGGGGAGCTGTTTTTT
-,TRBV11-3,TRBD2,TRBJ2-1,CASSYTSGINNEQFF,TGTGCCAGCAGCTACACTAGCGGAATAAACAATGAGCAGTTCTTC
once,TRBV28,TRBD1,TRBJ1-1,CASRQGREAFF,TGTGCCAGCCGACAGGGTCGAGAGGCTTTCTTT
once,TRBV19,-,TRBJ2-7,CASRAGPGPPHEQYF,TGTGCCAGTAGGGCGGGCCCCGGGCCCCCCCACGAGCAGTACTTC
few,TRBV15,-,TRBJ2-2,CATSRAGQWNTGELFF,TGTGCCACCAGCAGAGCTGGACAGTGGAACACCGGGGAGCTGTTTTTT
-,TRBV7-2,TRBD2,TRBJ2-3,CASSGGAGLAGGWDTQYF,TGTGCCAGCAGCGGAGGCGCTGGGCTAGCGGGAGGGTGGGATACGCAGTATTTT
-,TRBV9,TRBD1,TRBJ1-2,CASSVGQGANGYTF,TGTGCCAGCAGCGTGGGACAGGGGGCTAATGGCTACACCTTC
-,TRBV7-9,TRBD2,TRBJ2-5,CASSPPGRLAGGQETQYF,TGTGCCAGCAGTCCTCCAGGGCGACTAGCGGGAGGGCAAGAGACCCAGTACTTC
-,TRBV24-1,TRBD2,TRBJ2-1,CATSDFGLAGNNEQFF,TGTGCCACCAGTGATTTCGGACTAGCGGGGAACAATGAGCAGTTCTTC
-,TRBV5-1,TRBD1,TRBJ2-5,CASSLRGQQETQYF,TGCGCCAGCAGCTTGAGGGGACAGCAAGAGACCCAGTACTTC
-,TRBV2,TRBD1,TRBJ2-7,CASRGQGEGYEQYF,TGTGCCAGCAGGGGGCAGGGGGAAGGCTACGAGCAGTACTTC
-,TRBV20-1,TRBD2,TRBJ2-7,CSASYSGMVGEQYF,TGCAGTGCTAGTTACAGCGGGATGGTCGGCGAGCAGTACTTC
few,TRBV20-1,TRBD1,TRBJ2-3,CSASLGGAGTDTQYF,TGCAGTGCTAGTTTAGGGGGCGCGGGCACAGATACGCAGTATTTT